This T cell receptor (beta chain) was sequenced during a study of cytomegalovirus exposure and HLA in healthy donors. TCRdb keeps only in-frame clones here, not all; method: immunoSEQ multiplex PCR. The sample has more than 250,000 clones, less than 95% seen once. Findings of the study overall: Reports showed the classifier diagnosing cytomegalovirus status with high specificity and sensitivity. The authors listed 150 or so TCR beta chains as cytomegalovirus-associated. Usually a TCR sequence was rare, but some public TCRs were found in many donors.

For this clone: No antigen is known for it.

Sequences were obtained from PBMCs. The receptor comes from a woman in her 30s in good health and CMV-seronegative.

CDR3 region: CASSRDRYYGYTF. CDR3 bases: TGTGCCAGCTCACGCGACAGATACTATGGCTACACCTTC. The V and J genes are TRBV18 and TRBJ1-2, with D perhaps TRBD1 (5 bases). V lost 4 bases to trimming and J lost 3 bases, with 9 bases between them. The CDR3 spans 13 residues. Germline CDR1 reads KGHSH; CDR2 reads LQKENI.